Below are 27 T cell receptor beta chains sequenced from a single sample in a study of early T cells in non-severe SARS-CoV-2 infection. TCRdb reanalysed the 5' RACE reads using MiXCR and keeps one entry per CDR3 protein. Here the sample spans tens of thousands of distinct CDR3 sequences, around 21% being singletons. The source material was whole blood, sampled at baseline. The receptors derive from an adult who was a healthcare worker with PCR-confirmed SARS-CoV-2 infection or an uninfected control (not recorded which).

V gene TRBV9 combines with J gene TRBJ2-3, with unresolved D. Germline values: CDR1 SGDLS, CDR2 YYNGEE. The ends were cut back, 4 bases at V and 2 bases at J, with 8 bases in the middle. The CDR3 runs 13 residues. The CDR3: CASSRSHTDTQYF. DNA for the CDR3: TGTGCCAGCAGCCGCTCTCACACAGATACGCAGTATTTT.

This clonotype was observed a handful of times. The chain has TRBV6-6 and TRBJ1-2; the D gene is possibly TRBD1 (6 bases). The CDR3 has 16 amino acids. Trimming took 4 bases from V and 3 from J, leaving 18 bases between them. In germline, CDR1 is MNHNY, CDR2 SVGAGI (reference sequence). For the CDR3, the DNA is TGTGCCAGCAGTTTTCAATATAACAGGGACCACTATGGCTACACCTTC. As protein: CASSFQYNRDHYGYTF.

This clonotype showed up just a few times. The chain is built from TRBV5-1 and TRBJ1-2; D is uncertain. Trimming pared 3 bases from V and 5 bases from J, leaving 11 bases between. The CDR3 consists of 13 residues. CDR1 and CDR2 (germline): SGHRS, YFSETQ. CDR3 DNA sequence: TGCGCCAGCAGCTCAGGAAAAACTTATGGCTACACCTTC. Protein sequence: CASSSGKTYGYTF.

This clonotype has just a few counts. The rearrangement links TRBV7-9 to TRBJ1-1, with D unclear. The CDR3 is made up of 13 amino acids. Trimming took 7 bases from V and 3 from J, leaving 12 bases between them. From germline, CDR1 is SEHNR and CDR2 FQNEAQ (reference sequence). The CDR3 DNA reads TGTGCCAGCATAAAGTCAGTTGACACTGAAGCTTTCTTT. It encodes CASIKSVDTEAFF.

This clonotype has just a few counts. The genes are TRBV10-3 and TRBJ1-5, with D perhaps matching TRBD1 (5 bases). V was cut by 6 bases and J by 5 bases, with 20 bases left in between. The germline V gene encodes CDR1 ENHRY and CDR2 SYGVKD. The CDR3 length is 16 residues. CDR3 DNA sequence: TGTGCCATCAGCGGGGGGGAGGAGGGGCCGTATCAGCCCCAGCATTTT. This codes for CAISGGEEGPYQPQHF.

This clonotype was picked up many times. The chain joins TRBV5-4 to TRBJ1-2; D call uncertain. CDR1 and CDR2 (germline): SGHNT, YYREEE (reference sequence). The germline V and J ends were trimmed by 4 bases and 5 bases, with 12 bases remaining between them. This CDR3 is built from 13 residues. In DNA, the CDR3 is TGTGCCAGCAGCCTGGACGGGATATATGGCTACACCTTC. It codes for CASSLDGIYGYTF.

This sequence joins TRBV20-1 and TRBJ1-6; the D gene is possibly TRBD1 (6 bases). This CDR3 is 16 amino acids long. Trimming stripped 2 bases from V and 6 bases from J, with 17 bases between. The germline gives CDR1 DFQATT, CDR2 SNEGSKA (reference sequence). CDR3 bases: TGCAGTGCTAGACATAGTGGGGGGGCGGCTAATTCACCCCTCCACTTT. This gives the protein CSARHSGGAANSPLHF.

The chain uses TRBV6-6 and TRBJ1-1; D gene unclear. CDR3 size: 13 residues. CDR1 and CDR2 (germline): MNHNY, SVGAGI (reference sequence). The V end was cut by 2 bases, the J end by 5 bases, with 9 bases between. The CDR3 region is CASSYPQRTEAFF. The CDR3 coding sequence is TGTGCCAGCAGTTACCCACAGAGGACTGAAGCTTTCTTT.

This clonotype was seen more than once but under ten times. V and J are TRBV5-4 and TRBJ1-2; D remains ambiguous. CDR3 length equals 13 residues. V lost 4 bases and J 4 bases, leaving 11 bases between the germline ends. Germline V gene lookup returns CDR1 SGHNT and CDR2 YYREEE (reference sequence). CDR3 coding DNA: TGTGCCAGCAGCACCCCTGACGGCTATGGCTACACCTTC. This translates into CASSTPDGYGYTF.

The V and J genes are TRBV5-4 and TRBJ2-5; D uncertain. The CDR3 totals 12 residues. V lost 2 bases and J 5 bases, leaving 7 bases between the germline ends. CDR1 SGHNT and CDR2 YYREEE come from the germline V gene (reference sequence). The DNA for the CDR3 is TGTGCCAGCAGCTTTCATGGGGAGACCCAGTACTTC. This encodes CASSFHGETQYF.

This clonotype was observed a handful of times. The chain is built from TRBV6-4 and TRBJ2-2; maybe TRBD1 (6 bases). CDR1 is MRHNA and CDR2 is SNTAGT in the germline V gene. The V gene lost 5 bases and the J gene lost 1 base, with 14 bases spanning the gap. The CDR3 is made up of 16 amino acids. CDR3 bases: TGTGCCAGCAGTCCGGCTGGGGGACAGAACACCGGGGAGCTGTTTTTT. As protein: CASSPAGGQNTGELFF.

The gene calls are TRBV7-9 and TRBJ1-1; a possible D gene is TRBD1 (5 bases). The CDR3 sequence is 13 residues long. Trimming took 3 bases from V and 6 from J, leaving 11 bases between them. Per the germline V gene, CDR1 is SEHNR and CDR2 is FQNEAQ (reference sequence). This CDR3 is CASSFAEGPEAFF. CDR3 DNA: TGTGCCAGCAGCTTTGCGGAGGGACCTGAAGCTTTCTTT.

By sample share, this clonotype is medium-sized. V and J are TRBV12-3 or TRBV12-4 and TRBJ1-5, with D hard to call. V dropped 3 bases and J dropped 7 bases, with 7 bases sitting between them. There are 12 residues in the CDR3. The CDR3 bases are TGTGCCAGCAGTTTTAGGCGGCAGCCCCAGCATTTT. This encodes CASSFRRQPQHF.

The V call is TRBV7-9, the J call TRBJ1-6; weak D call: TRBD1 (6 bases). There are 18 residues in the CDR3. Germline V gives CDR1 SEHNR, CDR2 FQNEAQ (reference sequence). V was cut by 3 bases and J by 7 bases, with 22 bases left in between. The CDR3 protein is CASSLMAQGGLMNSPLHF. DNA for the CDR3: TGTGCCAGCAGCTTGATGGCTCAAGGGGGGTTGATGAATTCACCCCTCCACTTT.

This clonotype was found a few times. The V and J genes are TRBV2 and TRBJ1-5; D is uncertain. Germline CDR1 SNHLY, CDR2 FYNNEI. V gave up 0 bases and J gave up 2 bases, with 11 bases separating them. The CDR3 contains 16 residues. The chain's CDR3 is CASSEAGIFRNQPQHF. The CDR3 DNA is TGTGCCAGCAGTGAAGCGGGGATTTTTCGCAATCAGCCCCAGCATTTT.

The V gene is TRBV10-3, the J gene TRBJ2-7; the D gene is possibly TRBD2 (6 bases). CDR1 ENHRY and CDR2 SYGVKD come from the germline V gene. The CDR3 sequence is 13 residues long. The V gene lost 7 bases and the J gene lost 4 bases, with 14 bases spanning the gap. The DNA for the CDR3 is TGTGCCATCAATCGGGAGCCTCGGTACGAGCAGTACTTC. Its translation is CAINREPRYEQYF.

The chain employs TRBV5-6 and TRBJ2-7, with a possible D match to TRBD1 (5 bases). The CDR3 has 12 amino acids. V was shortened by 4 bases and J by 3 bases, with 8 bases between the two germline ends. CDR1 is SGHDT, CDR2 YYEEEE, per germline. The chain's CDR3 is CASSMTDYEQYF. The CDR3 DNA reads as TGTGCCAGCAGCATGACAGACTACGAGCAGTACTTC.

This clonotype was found a few times. The rearrangement joins TRBV29-1 to TRBJ1-1, with a tentative D call TRBD1 (6 bases). Germline-derived CDR1 and CDR2 are SQVTM and ANQGSEA. The CDR3 contains 12 residues. The ends were cut back, 5 bases at V and 3 bases at J, with 10 bases in the middle. CDR3: CSVNREDTEAFF. The CDR3 nucleotides read TGCAGCGTTAACAGGGAGGACACTGAAGCTTTCTTT.

This clonotype came up a few times. CDR3 nucleotides: TGTGCCAGCAGTTACAGGGGGTGGGGGACAGATACGCAGTATTTT. Residues: CASSYRGWGTDTQYF. This chain links TRBV6-6 with TRBJ2-3; possibly TRBD1 for D (6 bases). The V gene lost 2 bases and the J gene lost 3 bases, with 12 bases spanning the gap. Germline CDR1 reads MNHNY; CDR2 reads SVGAGI (reference sequence). The CDR3 is 15 amino acids.

The chain has TRBV12-3 or TRBV12-4 and TRBJ1-1, with 7 bases fitting TRBD1. CDR3 length: 14 amino acids. V was clipped by 6 bases and J by 5 bases; unmatched bases: 9. CDR3 protein: CASRPQGGLTEAFF. CDR3 bases: TGTGCCAGCAGGCCCCAGGGGGGGCTGACTGAAGCTTTCTTT.

Here the CDR3 DNA reads TGTGCCAGCAGCTTTACGGGACTAGGTGGGGAGCTGTTTTTT. This translates into CASSFTGLGGELFF. V and J are TRBV13 and TRBJ2-2; 8 bases line up with TRBD2. This CDR3 comprises 14 residues. The trim removed 3 bases at V and 8 bases at J, leaving 5 bases unmatched. Per the germline V gene, CDR1 is PRHDT and CDR2 is FYEKMQ (reference sequence).

This clonotype was found a few times. This chain joins TRBV20-1 and TRBJ2-1, with D perhaps TRBD2 (5 bases). The V and J ends lost 4 bases and 6 bases respectively, with 13 bases between them. The CDR3 consists of 13 residues. Germline V gene lookup returns CDR1 DFQATT and CDR2 SNEGSKA (reference sequence). DNA for the CDR3: TGCAGTGCTACGCGGGTTCCGGCCAATGAGCAGTTCTTC. This codes for CSATRVPANEQFF.

This clonotype was picked up a small number of times. CDR3 sequence: CASSPDLNTEAFF. The CDR3 nucleotides are TGTGCCAGCAGCCCGGACCTTAACACTGAAGCTTTCTTT. The chain carries TRBV3-1 and TRBJ1-1, with D uncertain. This CDR3 is built from 13 residues. Germline V gene data show CDR1 as LGHDT and CDR2 as YNNKEL (reference sequence). V was trimmed by 4 bases and J by 2 bases, leaving 8 bases between them.

This clonotype was observed many times. For the CDR3, the DNA is TGCGCCAGCAGCCAAGTGGGCCCGGCGGACACCGGGGAGCTGTTTTTT. Encoded protein: CASSQVGPADTGELFF. The chain uses TRBV4-1 and TRBJ2-2; D call uncertain. Between the trimmed V and J ends, which lost 1 base and 3 bases, there was a span of 12 bases. The germline V gene has CDR1 MGHRA and CDR2 YSYEKL. The CDR3 has 16 residues.

This clonotype was detected a few times. The chain has TRBV20-1 and TRBJ1-2; TRBD1 is a possible D gene (5 bases). Germline V gene lookup returns CDR1 DFQATT and CDR2 SNEGSKA (reference sequence). CDR3 length: 14 residues. Trimming removed 7 bases from V and 7 bases from J, with 22 bases in between. CDR3 residues: CSVMTTAGRSGYTF. CDR3 in DNA: TGCAGTGTCATGACAACTGCAGGGCGTAGTGGCTACACCTTC.

The chain has TRBV29-1 and TRBJ1-1; weak D call: TRBD1 (6 bases). The CDR3 consists of 14 residues. Germline V gives CDR1 SQVTM, CDR2 ANQGSEA. The V gene lost 4 bases and the J gene lost 4 bases, with 16 bases spanning the gap. This chain's CDR3 is CSVVKGGDFTEAFF. The CDR3 bases are TGCAGCGTTGTTAAAGGGGGGGACTTCACTGAAGCTTTCTTT. The whole variable domain, filled in from reference TRBV29-1 and TRBJ1-1, reads SAVISQKPSRDICQRGTSLTIQCQVDSQVTMMFWYRQQPGQSLTLIATANQGSEATYESGFVIDKFPISRPNLTFSTLTVSNMSPEDSSIYLCSVVKGGDFTEAFFGQGTRLTVV.

The rearrangement uses TRBV12-3 or TRBV12-4 and TRBJ2-7, with TRBD2 matching over 8 bases. The V segment lost 1 base and the J segment 2 bases; nucleotides outside the gene matches: 7. This CDR3 is built from 16 residues. CDR3 amino acids: CASSLEVAGKAYEQYF. As DNA, the CDR3 is TGTGCCAGCAGTTTAGAGGTAGCGGGGAAGGCCTACGAGCAGTACTTC.